These 19 T cell receptor beta chains share one sample of origin, sequenced in a study of CD8+ T cells in alopecia areata. Following RNA extraction, reverse transcription yielded cDNA that acted as the sequencing template. Libraries were prepared by immunoSEQ multiplex PCR; TCRdb keeps only in-frame clonotypes and omits some of them. The sample shows about 74,000 clones, 29% of them seen only once. Treatment described: oral pan-JAK inhibitor, 5-10 mg twice daily. Material: CD8+ T cells sorted from blood, obtained at week 4, from a patient treated with tofacitinib. Receptors originate from a human donor with alopecia areata.

This clone was recorded only once. Other DNA sequences in this specimen translate into the identical CDR3. The chain joins TRBV29-1 to TRBJ2-2, with D maybe TRBD1 (7 bases). The CDR3 length is 12 residues. Between the trimmed V and J ends, which lost 7 bases and 5 bases, there was a span of 11 bases. CDR1 and CDR2 from the germline V gene are SQVTM and ANQGSEA. In DNA form, the CDR3 reads TGCAGCGCCCAGGGGGGTACCGGGGAGCTGTTTTTT. Translation: CSAQGGTGELFF.

V usage is TRBV9 and J usage is TRBJ2-5, with D hard to call. The germline V gene encodes CDR1 SGDLS and CDR2 YYNGEE. Trimming pared 0 bases from V and 4 bases from J, leaving 13 bases between. The CDR3 runs 15 residues. The CDR3 DNA follows: TGTGCCAGCAGCGTAGAAGGTGGACGATTAGAGACCCAGTACTTC. Encoded protein: CASSVEGGRLETQYF.

The chain combines TRBV7-9 with TRBJ2-5; D gene uncertain. The last part of the DNA fits TRBJ2-7 better; the J call may be wrong. The length of the CDR3 is 13 residues. Germline lookup yields CDR1 SEHNR and CDR2 FQNEAQ (reference sequence). The CDR3 DNA sequence: TGTGCCAGCAGCTTACCGGCCTCCTACGAGCAGTACTTC. This sequence encodes CASSLPASYEQYF.

The V gene is TRBV29-1, the J gene TRBJ2-5; possibly TRBD1 for D (8 bases). The V and J ends lost 6 bases and 5 bases respectively, with 19 bases between them. This CDR3 spans 14 amino acids. Germline CDR1 reads SQVTM; CDR2 reads ANQGSEA. CDR3 in amino acids: CSVGRQGRVETQYF. The CDR3 bases are TGCAGCGTCGGACGACAGGGGAGGGTGGAGACCCAGTACTTC.

The chain employs TRBV6-5 and TRBJ2-5; D assignment may be TRBD1 or TRBD2 (5 bases each). Trimming removed 6 bases from V and 1 base from J, with 15 bases in between. Germline V gene lookup returns CDR1 MNHEY and CDR2 SVGAGI. This CDR3 contains 15 residues. CDR3 sequence (DNA): TGTGCCAGCAGCGGGGCCGGAGCGACCCAAGAGACCCAGTACTTC. Its protein is CASSGAGATQETQYF.

This clone occurred a few times. The chain links TRBV29-1 to TRBJ1-2, with TRBD1 as a possible D gene (5 bases). CDR3 length: 11 residues. The V end lost 5 bases, the J end lost 3 bases, and 7 bases lay between the germline ends. Per the germline V gene, CDR1 is SQVTM and CDR2 is ANQGSEA. The CDR3 nucleotides read TGCAGCGTTCCCAGGGACTATGGCTACACCTTC. Its protein is CSVPRDYGYTF.

This chain connects TRBV5-1 to TRBJ1-2; TRBD1 might be the D (5 bases). V lost 1 base, J lost 6 bases, and 10 bases lay in between. Germline V gene sequence: CDR1 SGHRS, CDR2 YFSETQ. CDR3 size: 13 residues. The CDR3 loop is CASSLNQGNGYTF. CDR3 bases: TGCGCCAGCAGCTTGAACCAGGGAAATGGCTACACCTTC.

This clone was counted between two and nine times. The chain is built from TRBV30 and TRBJ2-6; D is perhaps TRBD2 (5 bases). Trimming pared 3 bases from V and 4 bases from J, leaving 10 bases between. CDR3 size: 14 residues. Germline V gene data show CDR1 as GTSNPN and CDR2 as SVGIG (reference sequence). The CDR3: CAWSAGAGANVLTF. CDR3 DNA: TGTGCCTGGAGCGCGGGTGCGGGGGCCAACGTCCTGACTTTC.

Regarding this clone: This sample also contains other DNA sequences that code for the same CDR3. The chain is built from TRBV29-1 and TRBJ2-7, with TRBD1 as a possible D gene (5 bases). CDR1 and CDR2 (germline): SQVTM, ANQGSEA. The length of the CDR3 is 13 residues. Trimming took off 1 base at V and 0 bases at J, with 7 bases between the two ends. The CDR3 region is CSVEGQSSYEQYF. DNA for the CDR3: TGCAGCGTTGAAGGACAGAGCTCCTACGAGCAGTACTTC.

Only a few counts were recorded for this clone. J is TRBJ2-1 and V is TRBV27; 10 bases are shared with TRBD2. There are 14 residues in the CDR3. With 6 bases clipped from V and 7 bases from J, the junction kept 6 bases outside the gene matches. CDR1 is MNHEY and CDR2 is SMNVEV in the germline V gene (reference sequence). Here the CDR3 reads CASRGLAATNEQFF. CDR3 sequence (DNA): TGTGCCAGCAGAGGACTAGCGGCGACAAATGAGCAGTTCTTC.

This clone turned up a few times. The V call is TRBV11-2, the J call TRBJ1-1; 12 bases match TRBD1. Germline lookup yields CDR1 SGHAT and CDR2 FQNNGV. J gave up 7 bases and V 4 bases, and 7 bases lay outside the gene matches. The CDR3 has 15 residues. CDR3 DNA: TGTGCCAGCAGCTCGCCGGGACAGGGGGCCCGTGAAGCTTTCTTT. As protein: CASSSPGQGAREAFF.

The chain joins TRBV10-2 to TRBJ2-5, with D perhaps assigned TRBD1 or TRBD2 (5 bases each). CDR3 length: 17 amino acids. The V and J ends lost 6 bases and 4 bases respectively, with 24 bases between them. The germline V gene has CDR1 WSHSY and CDR2 SAAADI. The CDR3 nucleotides are TGCGCCAGCAGCTATTCCTCTGGGACCGAACGGGGAGAGACCCAGTACTTC. It yields the protein CASSYSSGTERGETQYF.

The table lists this clone with a few counts. The chain carries TRBV14 and TRBJ2-5; the D is unclear. Germline CDR1 SGHDN, CDR2 FVKESK. Trimming removed 1 base from V and 9 bases from J, with 15 bases in between. This CDR3 has 14 amino acids. The CDR3 sequence: CASSQVIAPWAQYF. The CDR3, as DNA: TGTGCCAGCAGCCAAGTTATAGCTCCCTGGGCCCAGTACTTC.

The V gene is TRBV30, the J gene TRBJ2-7; D call uncertain. This CDR3 comprises 13 residues. CDR1 and CDR2 from the germline V gene are GTSNPN and SVGIG (reference sequence). Trimming left V 8 bases short and J 0 bases short, with 14 bases between. The CDR3 nucleotides are TGTGCCCGGCAGTCCGCTCTCTCCTACGAGCAGTACTTC. It yields the protein CARQSALSYEQYF. Complete variable domain (other parts from reference TRBV30 and TRBJ2-7): SQTIHQWPATLVQPVGSPLSLECTVEGTSNPNLYWYRQAAGRGLQLLFYSVGIGQISSEVPQNLSASRPQDRQFILSSKKLLLSDSGFYLCARQSALSYEQYFGPGTRLTVT.

This clone turned up a few times. The V gene is TRBV14, the J gene TRBJ2-7; TRBD1 matches 9 bases. CDR3 size: 15 residues. J lost 7 bases, V lost 5 bases, and 12 bases had no gene match. Germline CDR1 SGHDN, CDR2 FVKESK. CDR3 sequence (DNA): TGTGCCAGCAGCGCAACAGGGGGCATGTCGAGGGAGCAGTACTTC. This codes for CASSATGGMSREQYF.

The V gene is TRBV13, the J gene TRBJ2-1, with a weak D call TRBD1 (7 bases). CDR1 is PRHDT and CDR2 is FYEKMQ in the germline V gene (reference sequence). V lost 6 bases, J lost 7 bases, and 13 bases lay in between. CDR3 length equals 13 residues. The CDR3 DNA is TGTGCCAGCAGTTCATCAGGGGGGAATGAGCAGTTCTTC. This gives the protein CASSSSGGNEQFF. Looking up the rest from reference TRBV13 and TRBJ2-1 gives the full variable domain: AAGVIQSPRHLIKEKRETATLKCYPIPRHDTVYWYQQGPGQDPQFLISFYEKMQSDKGSIPDRFSAQQFSDYHSELNMSSLELGDSALYFCASSSSGGNEQFFGPGTRLTVL.

This chain's CDR3 is CASYDRGRTDTQYF. The CDR3 DNA reads as TGTGCCAGTTATGACAGGGGGCGCACAGATACGCAGTATTTT. The chain carries TRBV19 and TRBJ2-3; 10 nucleotides line up with TRBD1. This CDR3 is 14 amino acids long. V lost 8 bases and J lost 1; bases outside the gene matches: 3. Per germline, CDR1 LNHDA and CDR2 SQIVND (reference sequence). Together with reference TRBV19 and TRBJ2-3, the CDR3 gives the full variable domain: DGGITQSPKYLFRKEGQNVTLSCEQNLNHDAMYWYRQDPGQGLRLIYYSQIVNDFQKGDIAEGYSVSREKKESFPLTVTSAQKNPTAFYLCASYDRGRTDTQYFGPGTRLTVL.

The J gene is TRBJ2-7, the V gene TRBV5-6, with no clear D. CDR1 is SGHDT and CDR2 is YYEEEE in the germline V gene. The CDR3 extends over 12 amino acids. The V end lost 0 bases, the J end lost 7 bases, and 8 bases lay between the germline ends. The CDR3 DNA sequence: TGTGCCAGCAGCTTGGAGAGAAGAGAGCAGTACTTC. Protein product: CASSLERREQYF.

This clone was seen only a few times. The DNA of the CDR3 is TGTGCCAGCAGCGTTACTTCCAATGAGCAGTTCTTC. Amino acid sequence: CASSVTSNEQFF. This chain connects TRBV7-6 to TRBJ2-1; D is undetermined. Trimming took off 5 bases at V and 6 bases at J, with 8 bases between the two ends. The germline V gene has CDR1 SGHVS and CDR2 FNYEAQ. The CDR3 spans 12 residues.